There are many counts of the clone carrying this TCR beta chain. The CDR3 length is 14 residues. Trimming pared 7 bases from V and 7 bases from J, leaving 17 bases between. These data come from a study of T-cell reconstitution after alpha-beta-depleted transplantation in children. A TCRbeta library incorporating unique molecular identifiers was prepared. TCRdb reanalysed the PCR reads using MiXCR and keeps one entry per CDR3 protein. The repertoire includes 490,000 or so distinct CDR3 sequences, approximately 12% of them detected once, and around 5.6% sits in the top ten. The TCR comes from a human donor who donated a stem cell graft to a child with combined immunodeficiency. V usage is TRBV12-3 or TRBV12-4 and J usage is TRBJ1-5, with D unresolved. The sample consisted of PBMCs from the stem cell graft donor, taken from the stem cell graft. The CDR3, as DNA: TGTGCCAGCACCAAAGGAGAAAGGTGGCAGCCCCAGCATTTT. Protein sequence: CASTKGERWQPQHF.